This T cell receptor (beta chain) emerged from a study of T cell changes during pregnancy in multiple sclerosis. Assay used: immunoSEQ multiplex PCR; TCRdb lists only in-frame clones, some missing. This table has some 38,000 clones, about nine tenths appearing once. There are 10 residues in the CDR3. Per the germline V gene, CDR1 is DFQATT and CDR2 is SNEGSKA (reference sequence). Trimming shortened V by 3 bases and J by 10 bases, and 9 bases separated the two germline ends. The source is a female donor with multiple sclerosis, enrolled in a pregnancy study. The chain has TRBV20-1 and TRBJ1-1, with a weak D call TRBD1 (5 bases). The sequencing here drew on CD8+ T cells from peripheral blood mononuclear cells, taken after pregnancy. The CDR3 region is CSASQGVAFF. CDR3 in DNA: TGCAGTGCTAGTCAAGGGGTAGCTTTCTTT.